The 17 T cell receptor beta chains below all came from one sample that was sequenced in a study of OX40 agonist ivuxolimab in advanced cancers. Produced via immunoSEQ multiplex PCR; TCRdb's table is partial and in-frame only. The profile covers roughly 57,000 clones, with approximately 90% appearing a single time and 16% taken by the ten largest. The specimen was CD4+ or CD8+ T cells sorted from blood, collected in a trial of the OX40 agonist ivuxolimab. These receptors originate from an adult with an advanced solid tumor such as melanoma, head and neck, liver or kidney cancer.

The chain uses TRBV6-6 and TRBJ2-7; 7 nucleotides agree with TRBD1. CDR3 length: 14 residues. The J segment lost 2 bases and the V segment lost 5 bases, leaving 6 bases of the junction unmatched. Germline assignment: CDR1 MNHNY and CDR2 SVGAGI (reference sequence). The CDR3: CASSTRQGTYEQYF. CDR3 nucleotides: TGTGCCAGCAGTACAAGACAGGGAACCTACGAGCAGTACTTC.

The chain joins TRBV5-6 to TRBJ2-7, with 11 nucleotides matching TRBD2. CDR3 length: 16 residues. V was clipped by 2 bases and J by 5 bases; unmatched bases: 9. The germline V gene has CDR1 SGHDT and CDR2 YYEEEE. This CDR3 is CASSFSGTSGRDEQYF. In DNA form, the CDR3 reads TGTGCCAGCAGCTTCTCCGGGACTAGCGGTAGGGACGAGCAGTACTTC.

The chain carries TRBV18 and TRBJ1-2, with D uncertain. The length of the CDR3 is 15 residues. V was trimmed by 1 base and J by 7 bases, leaving 16 bases between them. The germline CDR1 and CDR2 sequences are KGHSH and LQKENI. CDR3 residues: CASSPLRTDALGYTF. The CDR3, as DNA: TGTGCCAGCTCACCACTTAGGACGGATGCTCTTGGCTACACCTTC. The whole variable domain, remainder taken from reference TRBV18 and TRBJ1-2, is NAGVMQNPRHLVRRRGQEARLRCSPMKGHSHVYWYRQLPEEGLKFMVYLQKENIIDESGMPKERFSAEFPKEGPSILRIQQVVRGDSAAYFCASSPLRTDALGYTFGSGTRLTVV.

This chain uses TRBV11-2 with TRBJ2-3; D unclear. CDR3 length: 14 residues. V was shortened by 6 bases and J by 2 bases, with 12 bases between the two germline ends. Germline CDR1 reads SGHAT; CDR2 reads FQNNGV. The CDR3 coding sequence is TGTGCCAGCAGGAAACACGAACCCACAGATACGCAGTATTTT. This translates into CASRKHEPTDTQYF.

This chain uses TRBV10-3 with TRBJ2-5; 10 bases agree with TRBD1. CDR1 ENHRY and CDR2 SYGVKD come from the germline V gene. Trimming at V came to 1 base and at J to 4 bases, leaving 6 bases not matched to a gene. The CDR3 loop spans 16 amino acids. As DNA, the CDR3 is TGTGCCATCAGTGAGTGGAGGACAGGGGGAGGAGAGACCCAGTACTTC. Amino acid sequence: CAISEWRTGGGETQYF.

The chain uses TRBV19 and TRBJ1-5; D unclear. The CDR3 length is 15 residues. Germline CDR1 LNHDA, CDR2 SQIVND (reference sequence). Trimming shortened V by 5 bases and J by 3 bases, and 14 bases separated the two germline ends. The DNA for the CDR3 is TGTGCCAGTAGTTTGGAGTCAAGTGACAATCAGCCCCAGCATTTT. Amino acid sequence: CASSLESSDNQPQHF.

The chain recombines TRBV5-1 with TRBJ2-1; TRBD2 is a possible D gene (6 bases). This CDR3 has 16 residues. V was shortened by 0 bases and J by 4 bases, with 14 bases between the two germline ends. Germline V gene lookup returns CDR1 SGHRS and CDR2 YFSETQ. CDR3 protein: CASSLASTTSYNEQFF. CDR3 nucleotide sequence: TGCGCCAGCAGCTTGGCCTCGACGACTAGTTACAATGAGCAGTTCTTC.

The rearrangement joins TRBV19 to TRBJ1-6; D might be TRBD1 (5 bases). V was shortened by 3 bases and J by 7 bases, with 16 bases between the two germline ends. Germline CDR1 LNHDA, CDR2 SQIVND (reference sequence). The CDR3 extends over 16 amino acids. The CDR3 nucleotides are TGTGCCAGTAGTATGAAGAGGGGCGCTCCAAATTCACCCCTCCACTTT. Translating gives CASSMKRGAPNSPLHF.

The chain is built from TRBV5-6 and TRBJ2-1; D tentatively fits TRBD1 or TRBD2 (5 bases each). Trimming stripped 2 bases from V and 0 bases from J, with 12 bases between. CDR3 length: 16 residues. CDR1 is SGHDT, CDR2 YYEEEE, per germline. CDR3: CASSFAGTVSYNEQFF. The CDR3 nucleotides are TGTGCCAGCAGCTTCGCAGGGACGGTCTCCTACAATGAGCAGTTCTTC.

The V gene is TRBV7-2, the J gene TRBJ2-1; D ambiguous. Trimming removed 5 bases at V and 0 bases at J, with 11 bases between. This CDR3 region has 15 residues. The germline V gene has CDR1 SGHTA and CDR2 FQGNSA. This CDR3 reads CASSLGEISYNEQFF. The CDR3 region has the DNA TGTGCCAGCAGCCTAGGCGAGATCTCCTACAATGAGCAGTTCTTC.

V and J are TRBV7-9 and TRBJ2-1; D may be TRBD1 (6 bases). Germline CDR1 SEHNR, CDR2 FQNEAQ (reference sequence). This CDR3 contains 13 residues. V was pared by 6 bases and J by 8 bases, with 14 bases between. The CDR3 sequence: CASRSLEGDEQFF. In nucleotides, the CDR3 is TGTGCCAGCAGGTCCCTAGAGGGGGATGAGCAGTTCTTC.

V gene TRBV30 combines with J gene TRBJ2-7; D ambiguous. The CDR3 contains 13 residues. The germline V and J ends were trimmed by 2 bases and 7 bases, with 15 bases remaining between them. Germline CDR1 and CDR2: GTSNPN and SVGIG (reference sequence). The CDR3 region has the DNA TGTGCCTGGAGTCGGGCTGCGCTATGGGAGCAGTACTTC. Protein: CAWSRAALWEQYF.

Here the CDR3 reads CAISASGFDQPQHF. Written as DNA, the CDR3 is TGTGCCATCAGTGCTTCGGGTTTCGATCAGCCCCAGCATTTT. This chain links TRBV10-3 with TRBJ1-5; D not resolved. The V and J ends lost 4 bases and 5 bases respectively, with 12 bases between them. This CDR3 contains 14 residues. The germline CDR1 and CDR2 sequences are ENHRY and SYGVKD.

The chain uses TRBV6-1 and TRBJ2-7, with no clear D. Per germline, CDR1 MNHNS and CDR2 SASEGT. This CDR3 spans 11 amino acids. V lost 6 bases, J lost 6 bases, and 9 bases lay in between. This CDR3 reads CASRTHGEQYF. The CDR3 DNA follows: TGTGCCAGCAGAACCCATGGCGAGCAGTACTTC.

This chain's CDR3 is CAWSVRGAGNQPQHF. The CDR3 DNA is TGTGCCTGGAGTGTACGGGGGGCTGGCAATCAGCCCCAGCATTTT. The chain has TRBV30 and TRBJ1-5, with D possibly being TRBD1 (6 bases). CDR3 size: 15 residues. V shed 0 bases and J shed 2 bases, with 11 bases lying between them. Germline CDR1 GTSNPN, CDR2 SVGIG (reference sequence).

This chain connects TRBV7-8 to TRBJ1-1, with D tentatively TRBD1 (6 bases). In germline, CDR1 is SGHVS, CDR2 FQNEAQ. This CDR3 region has 14 residues. V lost 5 bases and J lost 4, with 14 bases in between. The DNA of the CDR3 is TGTGCCAGCAGCCAGCAGGGGTCGGGCACTGAAGCTTTCTTT. Translating gives CASSQQGSGTEAFF.

The chain is built from TRBV30 and TRBJ2-7, with D uncertain. The V and J ends lost 3 bases and 2 bases respectively, with 8 bases between them. The CDR3 is 12 amino acids. Per the germline V gene, CDR1 is GTSNPN and CDR2 is SVGIG (reference sequence). The DNA for the CDR3 is TGTGCCTGGAGGCGCGGAGCCTACGAGCAGTACTTC. Protein sequence: CAWRRGAYEQYF.